A selection of T cell receptor beta chains follows, all from one sample in a study of blood T cells in healthy people across ages. TCRdb re-called the 5' RACE reads with MiXCR, one entry per CDR3 protein. The table lists about 1.6 million distinct CDR3 sequences, roughly 32% of them singletons. The sequenced sample was blood. The receptors were gathered from a woman aged 30 to 39 in good health. CDR3s include the opening cysteine and the closing phenylalanine or tryptophan. A D gene is named only where the DNA matches it firmly. Rows may omit the clone size; those that give it use once, few, many or a size class.

D: .
size: few
V: TRBV20-1
J: TRBJ2-7
CDR3: CSANREREQYF
DNA: TGCAGTGCTAACAGGGAACGCGAGCAGTACTTC

D: TRBD1
size: few
V: TRBV5-1
J: TRBJ2-5
CDR3: CASSGTGGARETQYF
DNA: TGCGCCAGCAGCGGGACAGGGGGCGCGCGAGAGACCCAGTACTTC

D: .
size: few
V: TRBV14
J: TRBJ2-5
CDR3: CASSQGLKFVETQYF
DNA: TGTGCCAGCAGCCAAGGACTTAAGTTTGTTGAGACCCAGTACTTC

D: .
size: once
V: TRBV2
J: TRBJ1-1
CDR3: CASSEPRGGGVTFF
DNA: TGTGCCAGCAGTGAACCCAGGGGCGGAGGTGTGACTTTCTTT

D: TRBD1
size: once
V: TRBV14
J: TRBJ1-4
CDR3: CASSLTGYLTRDKLFF
DNA: TGTGCCAGCAGCCTGACAGGGTATTTAACCCGCGACAAACTGTTTTTT

D: .
size: .
V: TRBV3-1
J: TRBJ1-2
CDR3: CASSHLAGNSGYTF
DNA: TGTGCCAGCAGCCACCTAGCAGGGAATTCTGGCTACACCTTC

D: .
size: .
V: TRBV2
J: TRBJ2-3
CDR3: CASIRPFTDTQYF
DNA: TGTGCCAGCATACGACCCTTCACAGATACGCAGTATTTT

D: .
size: many
V: TRBV7-2
J: TRBJ2-7
CDR3: CASSLGGTSEQYF
DNA: TGTGCCAGCAGCTTAGGGGGGACGAGCGAGCAGTACTTC

D: .
size: .
V: TRBV27
J: TRBJ2-7
CDR3: CTSSSGASYEQYF
DNA: TGTACCAGCAGTTCCGGGGCCTCCTACGAGCAGTACTTC

D: .
size: .
V: TRBV3-1
J: TRBJ2-5
CDR3: CASSQEAWTQYF
DNA: TGTGCCAGCAGCCAAGAGGCTTGGACCCAGTACTTC

D: .
size: many
V: TRBV10-3
J: TRBJ2-7
CDR3: CAISMFYEQYF
DNA: TGTGCCATCAGTATGTTCTACGAGCAGTACTTC

D: TRBD1
size: .
V: TRBV20-1
J: TRBJ2-7
CDR3: CSARGDRVYEQYF
DNA: TGCAGTGCTAGAGGGGACAGGGTCTACGAGCAGTACTTC

D: TRBD2
size: .
V: TRBV4-1
J: TRBJ2-7
CDR3: CASSQTSGSPSSYEQYF
DNA: TGCGCCAGCAGCCAAACTAGCGGGAGCCCAAGCTCCTACGAGCAGTACTTC

D: .
size: few
V: TRBV20-1
J: TRBJ2-7
CDR3: CSASKPGANYEQYF
DNA: TGCAGTGCTAGTAAACCGGGAGCGAACTACGAGCAGTACTTC

D: TRBD1
size: .
V: TRBV24-1
J: TRBJ1-2
CDR3: CATSTGGNYGYTF
DNA: TGTGCCACCAGTACAGGGGGAAACTATGGCTACACCTTC

D: .
size: .
V: TRBV9
J: TRBJ2-1
CDR3: CASPNLAENNEQFF
DNA: TGTGCCAGCCCAAACCTGGCGGAAAATAATGAGCAGTTCTTC

D: TRBD2
size: .
V: TRBV6-6
J: TRBJ2-7
CDR3: CASTLGGERAEQYF
DNA: TGTGCCAGCACCCTTGGGGGGGAGCGGGCCGAGCAGTACTTC

D: TRBD1
size: .
V: TRBV5-1
J: TRBJ1-2
CDR3: CASSSTPGQLYGYTF
DNA: TGCGCCAGCAGCTCGACTCCGGGACAGCTCTATGGCTACACCTTC

D: TRBD2
size: many
V: TRBV20-1
J: TRBJ2-7
CDR3: CSASPLAEYEQYF
DNA: TGCAGTGCTAGCCCACTAGCGGAGTACGAGCAGTACTTC

D: TRBD2
size: .
V: TRBV10-3
J: TRBJ2-1
CDR3: CAIRASSGSPNEQFF
DNA: TGTGCCATCAGGGCGTCTAGCGGGAGTCCCAATGAGCAGTTCTTC

D: .
size: many
V: TRBV7-9
J: TRBJ2-3
CDR3: CASSLGTGGDTQYF
DNA: TGTGCCAGCAGCTTAGGGACCGGGGGAGATACGCAGTATTTT

D: .
size: .
V: TRBV20-1
J: TRBJ2-6
CDR3: CSAPQAYSSGANVLTF
DNA: TGCAGTGCTCCGCAGGCCTATAGCTCTGGGGCCAACGTCCTGACTTTC

D: TRBD1
size: .
V: TRBV6-6
J: TRBJ1-2
CDR3: CASRTGGRGGYTF
DNA: TGTGCCAGCAGGACAGGGGGCAGGGGGGGCTACACCTTC

D: TRBD2
size: few
V: TRBV27
J: TRBJ2-3
CDR3: CASSLSTNGRDTQYF
DNA: TGTGCCAGCAGTTTATCGACTAACGGGAGGGATACGCAGTATTTT

D: .
size: .
V: TRBV12-3/TRBV12-4
J: TRBJ1-1
CDR3: CASSGTPTRGFF
DNA: TGTGCCAGCAGTGGCACACCCACGAGGGGTTTCTTT

D: .
size: .
V: TRBV7-2
J: TRBJ1-3
CDR3: CASSFRAWGSGNTIYF
DNA: TGTGCCAGCAGTTTTAGGGCCTGGGGCTCTGGAAACACCATATATTTT

D: .
size: .
V: TRBV12-3/TRBV12-4
J: TRBJ1-4
CDR3: CASSDSAGGEYREKLFF
DNA: TGTGCCAGCAGTGACAGCGCCGGGGGGGAATATAGAGAAAAACTGTTTTTT

D: .
size: few
V: TRBV28
J: TRBJ2-3
CDR3: CASREGRGGTDTQYF
DNA: TGTGCCAGCAGAGAGGGGCGGGGTGGAACAGATACGCAGTATTTT

D: .
size: few
V: TRBV11-2
J: TRBJ2-5
CDR3: CASSPGTAASEQYF
DNA: TGTGCCAGCAGCCCCGGGACTGCGGCCTCGGAGCAGTACTTC

D: TRBD1
size: once
V: TRBV6-4
J: TRBJ1-1
CDR3: CASSDLIDRGEDTEAFF
DNA: TGTGCCAGCAGTGACTTGATAGACAGGGGCGAGGACACTGAAGCTTTCTTT

D: .
size: few
V: TRBV21-1
J: TRBJ1-2
CDR3: CASSPRGQGAIGYGYTF
DNA: TGTGCCAGCAGTCCCCGAGGACAGGGGGCAATCGGCTATGGCTACACCTTC

D: .
size: .
V: TRBV18
J: TRBJ2-3
CDR3: CASSRSAPPGPDTQYF
DNA: TGTGCCAGCTCACGCTCGGCCCCTCCCGGCCCAGATACGCAGTATTTT

D: .
size: .
V: TRBV30
J: TRBJ2-3
CDR3: CAWSGGGGTDTQYF
DNA: TGTGCCTGGAGTGGTGGGGGTGGGACAGATACGCAGTATTTT

D: TRBD1
size: .
V: TRBV6-6
J: TRBJ1-2
CDR3: CASSYSYRGLDYGYTF
DNA: TGTGCCAGCAGTTACTCGTACAGGGGGCTAGACTATGGCTACACCTTC

D: .
size: few
V: TRBV10-1
J: TRBJ2-7
CDR3: CASSAGSRSYEQYF
DNA: TGCGCCAGCAGCGCCGGGTCCCGGAGCTACGAGCAGTACTTC

D: .
size: once
V: TRBV7-8
J: TRBJ1-2
CDR3: CASTITTIWTTNYGYTF
DNA: TGTGCCAGCACAATTACAACGATCTGGACAACCAACTATGGCTACACCTTC